What follows are 14 T cell receptor beta chains derived from one specimen sequenced in a study of shared clonotypes between healthy human individuals. Here immunoSEQ multiplex PCR was the method, and the copy in TCRdb shows in-frame clones only, minus some. The table records more than 550,000 clones, 90% to 95% of them present only once. CD45RO negativity and positive selection for CCR7 defined naive CD8 cells, a population that excluded terminally differentiated effector memory CD45RA+ cells. Sequencing was performed on naive CD8+ T cells sorted from blood. The source is a man aged 30 to 39 in good health.

V usage is TRBV7-9 and J usage is TRBJ2-1, with 12 bases fitting TRBD1. J lost 8 bases, V lost 10 bases, and 6 bases had no gene match. In germline, CDR1 is SEHNR, CDR2 FQNEAQ (reference sequence). The CDR3 runs to 13 residues. The CDR3 spells CATGQGAFYEQFF. The DNA of the CDR3 is TGTGCCACGGGACAGGGGGCATTTTATGAGCAGTTCTTC.

The chain carries TRBV18 and TRBJ1-1; 7 nucleotides match TRBD1. The CDR3 is 15 residues long. Trimming took 2 bases from V and 6 from J; bases not matched to a gene: 9. The germline V gene encodes CDR1 KGHSH and CDR2 LQKENI. The CDR3 DNA reads as TGTGCCAGCTCACCATGGGGACAGACGCTGGCTGAAGCTTTCTTT. It yields the protein CASSPWGQTLAEAFF.

CDR3 in DNA: TGTGCCAGCAGCTTAGCAACAGGGGACCAATACGAGCAGTACTTC. It encodes CASSLATGDQYEQYF. The rearrangement links TRBV7-3 to TRBJ2-7, with 7 bases identical to TRBD1. This CDR3 is 15 amino acids long. CDR1 SGHTA and CDR2 FQGTGA come from the germline V gene. Trimming took 2 bases from V and 4 from J; bases not matched to a gene: 8.

The CDR3 DNA sequence: TGTGCCAGCAGCCCTAGAACGTGGCTAGCGGTCCGCTACAATGAGCAGTTCTTC. As protein: CASSPRTWLAVRYNEQFF. This chain uses TRBV11-2 with TRBJ2-1; TRBD2 matches at 7 bases. The germline V gene encodes CDR1 SGHAT and CDR2 FQNNGV. V lost 5 bases and J lost 3; bases outside the gene matches: 16. This CDR3 comprises 18 residues.

This chain links TRBV9 with TRBJ2-5, with 12 bases matching TRBD2. Germline CDR1 SGDLS, CDR2 YYNGEE. V dropped 0 bases and J dropped 5; count of bases not matched to a gene: 5. The CDR3 extends over 16 amino acids. CDR3 DNA: TGTGCCAGCAGCGTAGCTAGCGGGAGGGCCGACGAGACCCAGTACTTC. Translating gives CASSVASGRADETQYF.

The chain employs TRBV27 and TRBJ2-6; D remains unclear. This CDR3 is 15 amino acids long. The V and J ends lost 2 bases and 0 bases respectively, with 5 bases between them. CDR1 and CDR2 (germline): MNHEY, SMNVEV (reference sequence). This CDR3 is CASSLRGSGANVLTF. CDR3 DNA sequence: TGTGCCAGCAGTTTACGAGGCTCTGGGGCCAACGTCCTGACTTTC.

The chain joins TRBV5-5 to TRBJ2-7; D is ambiguous. The germline V gene has CDR1 SGHKS and CDR2 YYEKEE (reference sequence). This CDR3 contains 11 residues. V gave up 3 bases and J gave up 3 bases, with 4 bases separating them. The CDR3, as DNA: TGTGCCAGCAGCTCCTTCTACGAGCAGTACTTC. Translating gives CASSSFYEQYF. Looking up the rest from reference TRBV5-5 and TRBJ2-7 gives the full variable domain: DAGVTQSPTHLIKTRGQQVTLRCSPISGHKSVSWYQQVLGQGPQFIFQYYEKEERGRGNFPDRFSARQFPNYSSELNVNALLLGDSALYLCASSSFYEQYFGPGTRLTVT.

V and J are TRBV6-1 and TRBJ2-1; TRBD2 might be the D (6 bases). CDR3 size: 15 residues. CDR1 and CDR2 (germline): MNHNS, SASEGT. Trimming removed 4 bases at V and 3 bases at J, with 13 bases between. The CDR3 DNA sequence: TGTGCCAGCAGTGCCGGGACTCTTGTCTACAATGAGCAGTTCTTC. It encodes CASSAGTLVYNEQFF.

A few counts support this clone. This CDR3 is also generated by other DNA sequences in the sample. This chain joins TRBV7-9 and TRBJ1-2; TRBD1 agrees at 9 bases. Looked up from germline, CDR1 is SEHNR and CDR2 is FQNEAQ (reference sequence). This CDR3 region has 13 residues. V was clipped by 6 bases and J by 5 bases; unmatched bases: 4. Here the CDR3 DNA reads TGTGCCAGCAGTTCCGGACAGGGGTATGGCTACACCTTC. Translating it yields CASSSGQGYGYTF.

The V and J genes are TRBV29-1 and TRBJ1-1; D uncertain. Germline V gene data show CDR1 as SQVTM and CDR2 as ANQGSEA. The CDR3 loop spans 14 amino acids. The V gene lost 8 bases and the J gene lost 1 base, with 17 bases spanning the gap. The CDR3, as DNA: TGCAGCTTCTACCCAGCGGGAGGGAACACTGAAGCTTTCTTT. Protein: CSFYPAGGNTEAFF.

The chain links TRBV4-3 to TRBJ2-7, with TRBD2 matching 8 bases. The V gene end was trimmed by 4 bases and the J gene end by 3 bases; junction bases not matched to a gene: 2. The CDR3 covers 13 residues. Germline V gene lookup returns CDR1 LGHNA and CDR2 YSLEER. CDR3 in DNA: TGCGCCAGCAGCCCCGGGGGGGGCTACGAGCAGTACTTC. Protein: CASSPGGGYEQYF.

Comments on this clone: Other DNA sequences in the same sample also yield this CDR3. Here the CDR3 reads CASSYSRSSYEQYF. The CDR3 DNA reads as TGTGCCAGCAGTTACTCGAGAAGTTCCTACGAGCAGTACTTC. V gene TRBV6-5 combines with J gene TRBJ2-7; D unresolved. Germline CDR1 and CDR2: MNHEY and SVGAGI. V dropped 0 bases and J dropped 1 base, with 7 bases sitting between them. This CDR3 is 14 amino acids long.

Comments on this clone: Germline and junction disagree at one end, which may indicate a read error. The chain employs TRBV7-7 and TRBJ2-2; D not resolved. Germline V CDR1 and CDR2: SSHAT, FNYEAQ (reference sequence). This CDR3 is built from 13 residues. The CDR3 DNA is TGTGCCAGCAGGAAAGTAAACAACGGGGAGCTGTTTTTT. The encoded protein is CASRKVNNGELFF.

This chain connects TRBV9 to TRBJ2-5; 9 nucleotides line up with TRBD1. Per the germline V gene, CDR1 is SGDLS and CDR2 is YYNGEE. The CDR3 has 17 amino acids. V was pared by 1 base and J by 4 bases, with 11 bases of the junction left unmatched. CDR3 DNA sequence: TGTGCCAGCAGCGTACACGCCCGGACAGGGGTCTCAGAGACCCAGTACTTC. It translates to CASSVHARTGVSETQYF. Full variable domain (rest looked up from reference TRBV9 and TRBJ2-5): DSGVTQTPKHLITATGQRVTLRCSPRSGDLSVYWYQQSLDQGLQFLIQYYNGEERAKGNILERFSAQQFPDLHSELNLSSLELGDSALYFCASSVHARTGVSETQYFGPGTRLLVL.